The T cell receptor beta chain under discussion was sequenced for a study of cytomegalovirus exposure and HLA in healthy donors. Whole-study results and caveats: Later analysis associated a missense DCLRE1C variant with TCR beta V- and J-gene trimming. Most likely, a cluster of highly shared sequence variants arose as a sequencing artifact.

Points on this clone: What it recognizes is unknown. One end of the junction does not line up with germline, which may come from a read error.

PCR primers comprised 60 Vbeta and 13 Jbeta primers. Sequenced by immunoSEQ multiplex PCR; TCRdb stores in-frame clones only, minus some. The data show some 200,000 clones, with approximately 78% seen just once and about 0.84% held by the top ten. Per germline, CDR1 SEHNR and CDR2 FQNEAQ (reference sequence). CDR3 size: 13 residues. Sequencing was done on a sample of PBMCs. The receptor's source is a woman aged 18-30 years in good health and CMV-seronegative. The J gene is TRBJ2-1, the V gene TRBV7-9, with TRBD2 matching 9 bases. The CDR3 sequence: CASSPTSGNEEFF. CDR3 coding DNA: TGTGCCAGCAGCCCGACTAGCGGCAATGAGGAGTTCTTC.